This TCR beta chain came from a study of CD8 T cells in Susac syndrome. The RNA input was about 0.5 to 1 ug, and it was reverse transcribed with random hexamers. Via MiXCR, TCRdb re-called the immunoSEQ multiplex PCR reads, giving one row per CDR3 protein. This repertoire shows 210,000 or so distinct CDR3 sequences, approximately 94% found once; its top ten account for about 0.14%. The CDR3 has 16 amino acids. The trim removed 6 bases at V and 3 bases at J, leaving 12 bases unmatched. The sequencing sample was made of CD4+ T cells from PBMCs. The chain is built from TRBV12-3 or TRBV12-4 and TRBJ1-2, with 8 bases aligning to TRBD1. This TCR came from a human donor with Susac syndrome. The CDR3 protein is CASSTNQGAPDYGYTF. CDR3 in DNA: TGTGCCAGCAGCACTAATCAGGGGGCGCCGGACTATGGCTACACCTTC.